These T cell receptor beta chains were read from a single sample in a study of early T cells in non-severe SARS-CoV-2 infection. TCRdb ran MiXCR on the 5' RACE reads and lists one entry per CDR3 protein. The table shows tens of thousands of distinct CDR3 sequences, with around a tenth occurring only once. Sequenced material: whole blood. The origin of the receptors is an adult who was a healthcare worker with PCR-confirmed SARS-CoV-2 infection or an uninfected control (not recorded which). The CDR3 runs from the conserved cysteine through the conserved F or W. The D gene is left open where the match is weak. For some rows the clone size is stated as once, few or many, or as a class when expanded; others skip it.

J: TRBJ1-3
V: TRBV5-1
D: -
size: -
CDR3: CASSLVGEGNTIYF
DNA: TGCGCCAGCAGCTTGGTTGGTGAAGGAAACACCATATATTTT

J: TRBJ2-3
V: TRBV21-1
D: -
size: -
CDR3: CASRPTDVGDTQYF
DNA: TGTGCCAGCAGGCCTACGGACGTCGGTGATACGCAGTATTTT

J: TRBJ2-1
V: TRBV19
D: TRBD2
size: many
CDR3: CASSHPGLADNEQFF
DNA: TGTGCCAGTAGCCACCCGGGGCTAGCGGACAATGAGCAGTTCTTC

J: TRBJ2-3
V: TRBV7-9
D: -
size: few
CDR3: CASSWGLLALEGTDTQYF
DNA: TGTGCCAGCAGCTGGGGGCTACTAGCGCTTGAAGGCACAGATACGCAGTATTTT

J: TRBJ2-7
V: TRBV7-2
D: TRBD2
size: few
CDR3: CASSLVLAGGREQYF
DNA: TGTGCCAGCAGCTTAGTTCTAGCGGGAGGGCGGGAGCAGTACTTC

J: TRBJ2-6
V: TRBV29-1
D: -
size: many
CDR3: CSVDGGSGANVLTF
DNA: TGCAGCGTTGATGGAGGCTCTGGGGCCAACGTCCTGACTTTC

J: TRBJ1-2
V: TRBV3-1
D: -
size: many
CDR3: CASSQGEGYTF
DNA: TGTGCCAGCAGCCAAGGGGAAGGCTACACCTTC

J: TRBJ2-1
V: TRBV19
D: -
size: many
CDR3: CASSRVPYNEQFF
DNA: TGTGCCAGTAGTCGGGTCCCCTACAATGAGCAGTTCTTC

J: TRBJ2-3
V: TRBV3-1
D: -
size: few
CDR3: CASSDPGTGTDTQYF
DNA: TGTGCCAGCAGCGATCCTGGGACCGGCACAGATACGCAGTATTTT

J: TRBJ1-2
V: TRBV11-2
D: TRBD1
size: many
CDR3: CASSLDPGQARTYGYTF
DNA: TGTGCCAGCAGCCTCGACCCGGGACAGGCAAGGACCTATGGCTACACCTTC

J: TRBJ2-6
V: TRBV13
D: -
size: many
CDR3: CASSQTIPIRDTGANVLTF
DNA: TGTGCCAGCAGCCAGACTATTCCTATAAGGGATACTGGGGCCAACGTCCTGACTTTC

J: TRBJ1-1
V: TRBV6-5
D: -
size: many
CDR3: CASSVLMNTEAFF
DNA: TGTGCCAGCAGTGTATTAATGAACACTGAAGCTTTCTTT

J: TRBJ2-4
V: TRBV30
D: TRBD1
size: many
CDR3: CAWSQGDRGQYF
DNA: TGTGCCTGGAGCCAGGGGGACAGGGGACAGTACTTC

J: TRBJ1-2
V: TRBV7-2
D: TRBD1
size: few
CDR3: CASSFGTGSYGYTF
DNA: TGTGCCAGCAGCTTTGGGACAGGAAGTTATGGCTACACCTTC

J: TRBJ2-3
V: TRBV7-8
D: TRBD2
size: few
CDR3: CASSLYPSGASSTDTQYF
DNA: TGTGCCAGCAGCTTATATCCTAGCGGGGCTTCTAGCACAGATACGCAGTATTTT

J: TRBJ2-2
V: TRBV7-3
D: TRBD1
size: many
CDR3: CASAQGVNTGELFF
DNA: TGTGCCAGCGCTCAGGGGGTAAACACCGGGGAGCTGTTTTTT

J: TRBJ2-2
V: TRBV5-4
D: TRBD1
size: many
CDR3: CASSPDRDTGELFF
DNA: TGTGCCAGCAGCCCGGACAGGGACACCGGGGAGCTGTTTTTT

J: TRBJ2-1
V: TRBV2
D: TRBD2
size: many
CDR3: CASTLLAGGIGEQFF
DNA: TGTGCCAGCACTCTACTAGCGGGAGGAATAGGCGAGCAGTTCTTC

J: TRBJ1-2
V: TRBV24-1
D: TRBD1
size: many
CDR3: CATSLGQDYGYTF
DNA: TGTGCCACCAGCCTGGGACAGGACTATGGCTACACCTTC

J: TRBJ2-2
V: TRBV20-1
D: TRBD2
size: few
CDR3: CSARLAGLNTGELFF
DNA: TGCAGTGCCCGACTAGCGGGATTAAACACCGGGGAGCTGTTTTTT

J: TRBJ2-3
V: TRBV24-1
D: -
size: many
CDR3: CATSDTASSTDTQYF
DNA: TGTGCCACCAGTGATACGGCTAGCTCAACAGATACGCAGTATTTT

J: TRBJ2-1
V: TRBV4-1
D: TRBD1
size: many
CDR3: CASSRKQGALDEQFF
DNA: TGCGCCAGCAGCCGTAAACAGGGGGCATTGGATGAGCAGTTCTTC

J: TRBJ2-5
V: TRBV28
D: TRBD2
size: many
CDR3: CASMGTSGASDETQYF
DNA: TGTGCCAGCATGGGAACTAGCGGGGCGAGTGACGAGACCCAGTACTTC

J: TRBJ1-3
V: TRBV12-3/TRBV12-4
D: -
size: -
CDR3: CASSLTEGPRFYF
DNA: TGTGCCAGCAGTTTGACAGAGGGGCCGCGCTTTTATTTT

J: TRBJ2-7
V: TRBV6-6
D: TRBD1
size: many
CDR3: CASSAQGATYEQYF
DNA: TGTGCCAGCAGTGCCCAGGGGGCGACGTACGAGCAGTACTTC

J: TRBJ1-1
V: TRBV7-9
D: -
size: -
CDR3: CASSSINTEAFF
DNA: TGTGCCAGCAGCTCAATAAACACTGAAGCTTTCTTT

J: TRBJ2-1
V: TRBV29-1
D: -
size: few
CDR3: CSVVISGNNEQFF
DNA: TGCAGCGTTGTTATCTCAGGGAACAATGAGCAGTTCTTC

J: TRBJ2-1
V: TRBV12-3/TRBV12-4
D: TRBD1
size: many
CDR3: CASRGDSGMEFF
DNA: TGTGCCAGCAGGGGGGACAGCGGCATGGAGTTCTTC

J: TRBJ2-1
V: TRBV11-3
D: -
size: -
CDR3: CASSATGTYNEQFF
DNA: TGTGCCAGCAGCGCTACGGGTACCTACAATGAGCAGTTCTTC

J: TRBJ2-5
V: TRBV6-2/TRBV6-3
D: -
size: -
CDR3: CASSYSGYETQYF
DNA: TGTGCCAGCAGTTACTCTGGCTACGAGACCCAGTACTTC

J: TRBJ2-1
V: TRBV6-4
D: TRBD1
size: many
CDR3: CASSDDRGREQFF
DNA: TGTGCCAGCAGTGACGACAGGGGGCGCGAGCAGTTCTTC

J: TRBJ2-1
V: TRBV5-4
D: TRBD1
size: few
CDR3: CASSLDPGGNNEQFF
DNA: TGTGCCAGCAGCTTAGACCCAGGGGGCAACAATGAGCAGTTCTTC

J: TRBJ2-7
V: TRBV12-3/TRBV12-4
D: TRBD2
size: -
CDR3: CASSPGAGPVYF
DNA: TGTGCCAGCAGCCCCGGAGCGGGGCCCGTCTACTTC

J: TRBJ1-2
V: TRBV5-4
D: -
size: few
CDR3: CASSPGVRGVGYGYTF
DNA: TGTGCCAGCAGCCCGGGAGTCAGGGGCGTAGGCTATGGCTACACCTTC

J: TRBJ1-1
V: TRBV6-1
D: -
size: many
CDR3: CASSVDSGETEAFF
DNA: TGTGCCAGCAGTGTAGATAGCGGCGAAACTGAAGCTTTCTTT

J: TRBJ2-7
V: TRBV6-1
D: -
size: -
CDR3: CASRTGKGDAF
DNA: TGTGCCAGCAGGACGGGCAAGGGTGACGCCTTC

J: TRBJ1-1
V: TRBV5-1
D: -
size: -
CDR3: CASSVGGGTEAFF
DNA: TGCGCCAGCAGCGTTGGAGGGGGCACTGAAGCTTTCTTT

J: TRBJ2-3
V: TRBV5-1
D: -
size: -
CDR3: CASSDLQVTDTQYF
DNA: TGCGCCAGCAGCGATTTGCAGGTCACAGATACGCAGTATTTT

J: TRBJ2-7
V: TRBV6-5
D: TRBD2
size: many
CDR3: CASSYVFERGRVGEQYF
DNA: TGTGCCAGCAGTTACGTGTTTGAGCGGGGGAGGGTTGGCGAGCAGTACTTC

J: TRBJ2-7
V: TRBV19
D: TRBD2
size: -
CDR3: CASRNKGLAGNEQYF
DNA: TGTGCCAGTAGAAATAAGGGACTAGCGGGGAACGAGCAGTACTTC

J: TRBJ1-1
V: TRBV3-1
D: -
size: many
CDR3: CASSQSRGTEAFF
DNA: TGTGCCAGCAGCCAGTCCCGGGGGACTGAAGCTTTCTTT

J: TRBJ1-2
V: TRBV5-5
D: -
size: -
CDR3: CASSPDRATNYGYTF
DNA: TGTGCCAGCAGCCCCGACAGAGCTACAAACTATGGCTACACCTTC

J: TRBJ2-1
V: TRBV14
D: -
size: few
CDR3: CASSRDRVATLSEQFF
DNA: TGTGCCAGCAGCCGAGACCGGGTAGCTACCTTAAGCGAGCAGTTCTTC

J: TRBJ1-1
V: TRBV27
D: -
size: -
CDR3: CASSQTSGRTGPGEAFF
DNA: TGTGCCAGCAGTCAAACTTCCGGCAGAACAGGCCCAGGCGAAGCTTTCTTT

J: TRBJ1-2
V: TRBV7-6
D: -
size: -
CDR3: CASSLADGDYGYTF
DNA: TGTGCCAGCAGCTTAGCGGACGGAGACTATGGCTACACCTTC

J: TRBJ2-2
V: TRBV19
D: -
size: -
CDR3: CASSEARDTGELFF
DNA: TGTGCCAGTAGTGAGGCCAGGGACACCGGGGAGCTGTTTTTT

J: TRBJ2-1
V: TRBV7-9
D: TRBD1
size: many
CDR3: CASSGGQDQGNEQFF
DNA: TGTGCCAGCAGCGGGGGACAGGACCAGGGAAATGAGCAGTTCTTC

J: TRBJ1-2
V: TRBV9
D: -
size: large
CDR3: CASNSGTVPPFPSSHYGYTF
DNA: TGTGCCAGCAACTCCGGGACGGTGCCGCCCTTTCCATCCAGCCACTATGGCTACACCTTC

J: TRBJ1-1
V: TRBV4-2
D: -
size: -
CDR3: CASSHLAEGAEAFF
DNA: TGTGCCAGCAGCCACCTGGCAGAGGGGGCTGAAGCTTTCTTT

J: TRBJ2-3
V: TRBV10-1
D: TRBD2
size: -
CDR3: CASSHTGTSGKEDTQYF
DNA: TGCGCCAGCAGCCATACAGGGACTAGCGGGAAGGAAGATACGCAGTATTTT

J: TRBJ1-2
V: TRBV3-1
D: TRBD1
size: few
CDR3: CASSLSRTGHGYTF
DNA: TGTGCCAGCAGCCTTTCTAGGACAGGGCATGGCTACACCTTC